This TCR beta chain derives from a study of CD8 T cells in Susac syndrome. After extraction with the RNeasy kit, about 0.45 to 1 ug of the RNA was reverse transcribed using random hexamers. With immunoSEQ multiplex PCR, TCR beta CDR3 was amplified across 54 Vbeta and 13 Jbeta. In TCRdb, the immunoSEQ multiplex PCR reads were re-called with MiXCR into one record per CDR3 protein. The table shows around 130,000 distinct CDR3 sequences, with approximately 94% occurring only once. Treatment-naive patients with stable or active relapsing-remitting disease were the multiple sclerosis controls. The CDR3 has 14 residues. Germline loops: CDR1 DFQATT, CDR2 SNEGSKA (reference sequence). With 3 bases clipped from V and 7 bases from J, the junction kept 5 bases outside the gene matches.

The TCR originated in a human donor with multiple sclerosis. The sequenced sample was CD4+ T cells from PBMCs. V usage is TRBV20-1 and J usage is TRBJ1-4; the match to TRBD1 covers 10 bases. CDR3 coding DNA: TGCAGTGCTAGTACCGGGACAGGGGTTGAAAAACTGTTTTTT. Protein sequence: CSASTGTGVEKLFF.